Here is one T cell receptor (beta chain) with its context. The data are from a study of blood T cell repertoires in COVID-19. In terms of age and location, participants ranged from about 18 to 90 years and lived in about two dozen US areas. Which cohort a participant joined came from the clinical history participants gave. Exposed participants came across a COVID-19 case within 2 weeks before study entry. Original processing notes: Amplification of reference gene primers was used by the study to estimate nucleated cell counts. Sequencing was performed with immunoSEQ multiplex PCR; in TCRdb, only in-frame clones are kept and a portion is missing. The DNA was the basis for D and trimming; V, J and clone size are from that table. The sample holds some 320,000 clones, around nine tenths seen once. This clonotype was sampled from a woman in her thirties who had been exposed to COVID-19. The sequenced sample was PBMCs or T cells enriched from blood (not recorded which).

The CDR3 DNA reads TGTGCCAGCAGCAGGGGAGGGGGTAACTACAATGAGCAGTTCTTC. Translated, it gives CASSRGGGNYNEQFF. V is TRBV21-1 and J is TRBJ2-1; TRBD2 is taken as the D call from the table, unchecked against the DNA. TRBV21-1 is flagged as a pseudogene. CDR3 length: 15 residues.